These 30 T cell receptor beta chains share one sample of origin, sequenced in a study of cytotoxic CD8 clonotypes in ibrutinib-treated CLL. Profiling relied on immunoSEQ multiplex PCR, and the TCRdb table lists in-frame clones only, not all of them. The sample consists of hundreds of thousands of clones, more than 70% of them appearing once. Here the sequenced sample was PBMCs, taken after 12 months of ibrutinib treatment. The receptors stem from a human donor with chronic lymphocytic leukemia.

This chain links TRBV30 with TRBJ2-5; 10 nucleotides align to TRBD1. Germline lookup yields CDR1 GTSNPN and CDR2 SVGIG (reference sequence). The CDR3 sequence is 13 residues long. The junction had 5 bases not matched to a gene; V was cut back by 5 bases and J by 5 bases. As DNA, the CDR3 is TGTGCCTGGGGGACAGGGGTCGGGGAGACCCAGTACTTC. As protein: CAWGTGVGETQYF.

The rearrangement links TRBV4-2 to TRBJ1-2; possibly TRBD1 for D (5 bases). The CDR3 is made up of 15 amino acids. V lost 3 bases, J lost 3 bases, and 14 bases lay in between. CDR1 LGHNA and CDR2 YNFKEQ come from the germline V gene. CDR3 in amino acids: CASSQGGAEHYGYTF. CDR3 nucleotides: TGTGCCAGCAGCCAGGGAGGGGCGGAGCACTATGGCTACACCTTC.

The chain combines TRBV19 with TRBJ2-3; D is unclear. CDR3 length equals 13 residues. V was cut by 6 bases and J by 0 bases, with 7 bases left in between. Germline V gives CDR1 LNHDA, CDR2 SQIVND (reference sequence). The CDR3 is CASSFPSTDTQYF. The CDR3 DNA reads TGTGCCAGTAGCTTTCCGAGCACAGATACGCAGTATTTT.

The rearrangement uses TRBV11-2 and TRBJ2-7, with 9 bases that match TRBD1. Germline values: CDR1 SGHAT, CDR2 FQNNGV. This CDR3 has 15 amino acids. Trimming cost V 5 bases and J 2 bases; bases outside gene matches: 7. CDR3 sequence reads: CASSAWTGEAYEQYF. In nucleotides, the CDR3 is TGTGCCAGCAGCGCCTGGACAGGGGAAGCCTACGAGCAGTACTTC.

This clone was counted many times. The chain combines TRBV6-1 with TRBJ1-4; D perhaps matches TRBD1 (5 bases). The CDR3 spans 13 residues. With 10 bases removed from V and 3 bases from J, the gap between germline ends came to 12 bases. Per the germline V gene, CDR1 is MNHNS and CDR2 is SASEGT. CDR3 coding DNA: TGTGCCACCCAACAGGTTTCTAATGAAAAACTGTTTTTT. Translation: CATQQVSNEKLFF.

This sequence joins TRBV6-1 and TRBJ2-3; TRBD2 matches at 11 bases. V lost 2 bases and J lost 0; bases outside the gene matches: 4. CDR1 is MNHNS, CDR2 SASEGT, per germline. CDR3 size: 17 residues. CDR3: CASSEWGLAVSTDTQYF. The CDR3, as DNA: TGTGCCAGCAGTGAATGGGGACTAGCGGTGAGCACAGATACGCAGTATTTT.

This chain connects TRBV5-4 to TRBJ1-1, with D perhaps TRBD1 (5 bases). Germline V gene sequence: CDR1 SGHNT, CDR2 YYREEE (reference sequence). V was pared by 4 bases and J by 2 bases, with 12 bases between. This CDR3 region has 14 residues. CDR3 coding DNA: TGTGCCAGCAGCCGGCCGACAGCCAACACTGAAGCTTTCTTT. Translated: CASSRPTANTEAFF.

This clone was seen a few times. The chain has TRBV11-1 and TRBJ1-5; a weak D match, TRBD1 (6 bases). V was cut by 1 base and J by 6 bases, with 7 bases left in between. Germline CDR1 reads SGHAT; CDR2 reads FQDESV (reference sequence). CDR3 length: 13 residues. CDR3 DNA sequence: TGTGCCAGCAGCTTAGAAGGGGGTCAGCCCCAGCATTTT. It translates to CASSLEGGQPQHF. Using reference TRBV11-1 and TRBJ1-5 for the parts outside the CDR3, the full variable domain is EAEVAQSPRYKITEKSQAVAFWCDPISGHATLYWYRQILGQGPELLVQFQDESVVDDSQLPKDRFSAERLKGVDSTLKIQPAELGDSAMYLCASSLEGGQPQHFGDGTRLSIL.

The CDR3 coding sequence is TGTGCCAGCATCCCAGCGGGACGAGGACTCCTGGGGCAGTACTTC. This sequence encodes CASIPAGRGLLGQYF. V is TRBV28 and J is TRBJ2-7; 7 bases line up with TRBD2. J lost 9 bases, V lost 7 bases, and 18 bases had no gene match. The CDR3 loop spans 15 amino acids. The germline gives CDR1 MDHEN, CDR2 SYDVKM.

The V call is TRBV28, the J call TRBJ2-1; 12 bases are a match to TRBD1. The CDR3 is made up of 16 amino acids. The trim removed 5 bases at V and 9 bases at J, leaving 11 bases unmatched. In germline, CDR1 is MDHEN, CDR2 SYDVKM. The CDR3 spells CASSPIRDRGRTEQFF. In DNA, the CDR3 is TGTGCCAGCAGTCCGATCCGGGACAGGGGGCGTACTGAGCAGTTCTTC.

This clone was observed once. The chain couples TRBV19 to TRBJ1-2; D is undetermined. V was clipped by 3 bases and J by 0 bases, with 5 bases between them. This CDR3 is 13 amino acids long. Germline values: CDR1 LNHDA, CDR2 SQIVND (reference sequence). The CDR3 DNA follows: TGTGCCAGTAGTATCATGACTAACTATGGCTACACCTTC. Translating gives CASSIMTNYGYTF.

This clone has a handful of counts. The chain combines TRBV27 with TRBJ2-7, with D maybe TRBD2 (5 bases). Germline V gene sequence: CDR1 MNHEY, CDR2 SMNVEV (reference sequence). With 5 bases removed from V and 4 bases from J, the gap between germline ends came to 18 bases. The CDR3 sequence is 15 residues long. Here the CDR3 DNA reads TGTGCCAGCAGTCAAGACTGGCTAGCTGCGTACGAGCAGTACTTC. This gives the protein CASSQDWLAAYEQYF.

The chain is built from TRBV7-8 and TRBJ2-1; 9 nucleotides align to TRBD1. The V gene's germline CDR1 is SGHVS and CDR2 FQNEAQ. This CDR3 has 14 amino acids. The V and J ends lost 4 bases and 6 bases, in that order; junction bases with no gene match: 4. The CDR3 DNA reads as TGTGCCAGCAGCTCGGGGACAGGGTTCAATGAGCAGTTCTTC. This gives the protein CASSSGTGFNEQFF.

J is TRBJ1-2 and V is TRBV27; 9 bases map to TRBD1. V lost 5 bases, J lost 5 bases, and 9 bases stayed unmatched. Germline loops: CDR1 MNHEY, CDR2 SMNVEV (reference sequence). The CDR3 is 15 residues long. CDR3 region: CASSPGTGRTYGYTF. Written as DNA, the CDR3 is TGTGCCAGCAGTCCCGGGACAGGGAGGACGTATGGCTACACCTTC.

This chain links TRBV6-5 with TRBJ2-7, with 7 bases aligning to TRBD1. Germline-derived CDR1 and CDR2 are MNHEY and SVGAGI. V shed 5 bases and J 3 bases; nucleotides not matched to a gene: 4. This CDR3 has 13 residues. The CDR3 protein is CASSANRGYEQYF. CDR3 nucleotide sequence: TGTGCCAGCAGTGCAAACAGGGGCTACGAGCAGTACTTC.

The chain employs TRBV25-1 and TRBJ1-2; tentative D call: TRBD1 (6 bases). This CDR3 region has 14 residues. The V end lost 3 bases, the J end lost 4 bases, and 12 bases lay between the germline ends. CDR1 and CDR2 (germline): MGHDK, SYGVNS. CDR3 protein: CASSEVQGLYGYTF. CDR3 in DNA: TGTGCCAGCAGTGAGGTACAGGGACTCTATGGCTACACCTTC.

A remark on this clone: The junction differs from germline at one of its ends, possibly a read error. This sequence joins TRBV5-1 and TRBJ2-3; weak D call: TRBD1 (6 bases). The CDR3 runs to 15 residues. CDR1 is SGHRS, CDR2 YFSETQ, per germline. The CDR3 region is CASSARGHGTDTQYF. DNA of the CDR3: TGCGCCAGCAGCGCCAGGGGACACGGCACGGATACGCAGTATTTT.

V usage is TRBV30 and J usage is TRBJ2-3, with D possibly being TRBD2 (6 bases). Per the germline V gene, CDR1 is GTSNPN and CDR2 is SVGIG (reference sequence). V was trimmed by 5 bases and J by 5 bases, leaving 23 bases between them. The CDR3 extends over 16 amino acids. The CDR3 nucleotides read TGTGCCTGGGCTGGTAGCGGATATGCGCCACAAGATACGCAGTATTTT. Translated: CAWAGSGYAPQDTQYF.

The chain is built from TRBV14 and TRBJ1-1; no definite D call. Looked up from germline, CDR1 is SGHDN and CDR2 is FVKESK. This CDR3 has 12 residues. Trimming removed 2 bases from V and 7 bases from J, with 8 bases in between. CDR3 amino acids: CASSQFANEAFF. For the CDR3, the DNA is TGTGCCAGCAGCCAATTCGCCAATGAAGCTTTCTTT.

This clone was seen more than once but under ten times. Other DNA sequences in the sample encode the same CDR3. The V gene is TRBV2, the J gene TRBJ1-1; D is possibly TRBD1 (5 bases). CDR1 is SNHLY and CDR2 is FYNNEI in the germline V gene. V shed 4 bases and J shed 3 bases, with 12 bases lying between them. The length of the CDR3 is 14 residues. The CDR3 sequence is CASSVRGGDTEAFF. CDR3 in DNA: TGTGCCAGCAGTGTTAGAGGAGGGGACACTGAAGCTTTCTTT. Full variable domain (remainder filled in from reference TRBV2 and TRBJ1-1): EPEVTQTPSHQVTQMGQEVILRCVPISNHLYFYWYRQILGQKVEFLVSFYNNEISEKSEIFDDQFSVERPDGSNFTLKIRSTKLEDSAMYFCASSVRGGDTEAFFGQGTRLTVV.

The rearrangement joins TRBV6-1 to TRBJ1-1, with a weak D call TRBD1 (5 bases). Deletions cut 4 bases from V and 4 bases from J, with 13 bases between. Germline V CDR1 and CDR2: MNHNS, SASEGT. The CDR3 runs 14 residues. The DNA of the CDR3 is TGTGCCAGCAGTGGTCGAGGGGAGGCCACTGAAGCTTTCTTT. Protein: CASSGRGEATEAFF.

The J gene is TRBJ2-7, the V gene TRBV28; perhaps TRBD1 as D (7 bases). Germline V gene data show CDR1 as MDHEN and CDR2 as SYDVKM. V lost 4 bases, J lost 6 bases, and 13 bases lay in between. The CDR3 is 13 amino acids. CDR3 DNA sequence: TGTGCCAGCAGTTGGGGGGACAGCCCCGAGCAGTACTTC. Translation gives CASSWGDSPEQYF.

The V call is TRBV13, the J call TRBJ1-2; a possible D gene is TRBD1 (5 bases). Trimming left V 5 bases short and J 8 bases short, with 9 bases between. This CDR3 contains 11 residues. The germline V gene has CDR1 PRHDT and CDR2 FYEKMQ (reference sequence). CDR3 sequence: CASSNRQGYTF. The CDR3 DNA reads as TGTGCCAGCAGCAACAGACAGGGCTACACCTTC.

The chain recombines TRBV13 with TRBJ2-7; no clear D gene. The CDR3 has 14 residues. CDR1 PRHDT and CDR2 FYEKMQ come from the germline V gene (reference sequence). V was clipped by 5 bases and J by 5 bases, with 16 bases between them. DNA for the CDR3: TGTGCCAGCAGCGGAGCCTTCCCCTATCACGAGCAGTACTTC. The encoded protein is CASSGAFPYHEQYF.

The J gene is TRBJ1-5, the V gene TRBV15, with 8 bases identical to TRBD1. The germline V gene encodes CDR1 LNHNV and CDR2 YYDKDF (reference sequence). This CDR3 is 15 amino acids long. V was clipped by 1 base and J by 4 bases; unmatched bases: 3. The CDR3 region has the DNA TGTGCCACCAGCAGAGGGACAGGGATGAATCAGCCCCAGCATTTT. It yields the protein CATSRGTGMNQPQHF.

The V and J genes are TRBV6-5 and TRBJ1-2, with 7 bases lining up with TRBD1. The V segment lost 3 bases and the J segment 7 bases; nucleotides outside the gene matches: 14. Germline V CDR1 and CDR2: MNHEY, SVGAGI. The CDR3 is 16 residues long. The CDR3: CASSYEGARGYSGYTF. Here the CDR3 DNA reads TGTGCCAGCAGTTATGAGGGAGCCAGGGGGTACAGTGGCTACACCTTC.

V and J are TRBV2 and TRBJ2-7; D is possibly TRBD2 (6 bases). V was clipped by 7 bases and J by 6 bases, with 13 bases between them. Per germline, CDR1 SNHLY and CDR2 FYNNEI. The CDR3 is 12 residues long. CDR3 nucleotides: TGTGCCAGCAAGGGAGACGGGGGCGAGCAGTACTTC. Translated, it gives CASKGDGGEQYF.

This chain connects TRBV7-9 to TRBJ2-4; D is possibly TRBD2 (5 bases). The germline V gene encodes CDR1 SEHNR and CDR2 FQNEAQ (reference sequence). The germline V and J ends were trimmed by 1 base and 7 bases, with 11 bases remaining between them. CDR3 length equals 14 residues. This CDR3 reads CASSLVGAGNIQYF. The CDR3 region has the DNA TGTGCCAGCAGCTTAGTGGGAGCAGGCAACATTCAGTACTTC.

In DNA form, the CDR3 reads TGTGCCAGCAGCGCCCCCTTGCGCGAGTCGGCTTTCTTT. Its translation: CASSAPLRESAFF. The V call is TRBV6-1, the J call TRBJ1-1; D is unclear. The CDR3 is made up of 13 amino acids. Germline V gene sequence: CDR1 MNHNS, CDR2 SASEGT. V was shortened by 6 bases and J by 11 bases, with 19 bases between the two germline ends.

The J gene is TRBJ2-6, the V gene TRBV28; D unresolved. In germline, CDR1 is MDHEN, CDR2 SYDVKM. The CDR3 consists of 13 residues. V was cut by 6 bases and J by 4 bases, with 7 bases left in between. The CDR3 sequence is CASSPSGANVLTF. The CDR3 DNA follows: TGTGCCAGCAGCCCCTCCGGGGCCAACGTCCTGACTTTC.